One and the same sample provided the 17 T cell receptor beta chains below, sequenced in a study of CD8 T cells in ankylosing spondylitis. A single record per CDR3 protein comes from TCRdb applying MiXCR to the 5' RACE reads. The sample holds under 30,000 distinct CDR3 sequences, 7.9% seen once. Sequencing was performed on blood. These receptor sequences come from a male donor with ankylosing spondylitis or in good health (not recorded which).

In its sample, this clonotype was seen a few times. The CDR3 is CSARRGSSTDTQYF. CDR3 nucleotide sequence: TGCAGTGCTAGAAGGGGTAGTAGCACAGATACGCAGTATTTT. V usage is TRBV20-1 and J usage is TRBJ2-3, with D possibly being TRBD1 (5 bases). The length of the CDR3 is 14 residues. Trimming took 2 bases from V and 0 from J, leaving 9 bases between them. The germline CDR1 and CDR2 sequences are DFQATT and SNEGSKA (reference sequence).

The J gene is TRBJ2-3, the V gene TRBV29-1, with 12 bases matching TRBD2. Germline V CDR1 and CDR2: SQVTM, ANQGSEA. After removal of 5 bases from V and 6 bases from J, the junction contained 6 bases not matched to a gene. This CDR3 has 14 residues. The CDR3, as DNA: TGCAGCGTTTCTAGCGGGAGGGCAGGCGATACGCAGTATTTT. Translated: CSVSSGRAGDTQYF.

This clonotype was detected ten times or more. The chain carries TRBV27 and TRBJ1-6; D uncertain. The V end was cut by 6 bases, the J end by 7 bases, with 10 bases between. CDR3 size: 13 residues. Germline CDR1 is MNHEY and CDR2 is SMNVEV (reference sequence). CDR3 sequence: CASSTPSNSPLHF. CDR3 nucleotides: TGTGCCAGCAGCACTCCAAGCAATTCACCCCTCCACTTT.

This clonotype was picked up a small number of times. CDR3 sequence (DNA): TGTGCCAGCAGCCTACAAGAAACCATGCAGTTCTTC. Protein product: CASSLQETMQFF. V and J are TRBV7-2 and TRBJ2-1; D gene uncertain. V was shortened by 5 bases and J by 12 bases, with 14 bases between the two germline ends. Per germline, CDR1 SGHTA and CDR2 FQGNSA. CDR3 length: 12 amino acids.

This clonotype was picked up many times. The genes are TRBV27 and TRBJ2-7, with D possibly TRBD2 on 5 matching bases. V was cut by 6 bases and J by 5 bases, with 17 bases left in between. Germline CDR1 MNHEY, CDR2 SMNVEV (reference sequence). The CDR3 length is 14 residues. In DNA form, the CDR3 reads TGTGCCAGCAGGCCCCACGGCGGGCTCCACGAGCAGTACTTC. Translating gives CASRPHGGLHEQYF.

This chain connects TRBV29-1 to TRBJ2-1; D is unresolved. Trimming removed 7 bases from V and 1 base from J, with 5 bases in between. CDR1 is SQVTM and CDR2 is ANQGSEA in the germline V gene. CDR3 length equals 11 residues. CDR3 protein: CSGVSYNEQFF. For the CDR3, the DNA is TGCAGCGGGGTTTCCTACAATGAGCAGTTCTTC.

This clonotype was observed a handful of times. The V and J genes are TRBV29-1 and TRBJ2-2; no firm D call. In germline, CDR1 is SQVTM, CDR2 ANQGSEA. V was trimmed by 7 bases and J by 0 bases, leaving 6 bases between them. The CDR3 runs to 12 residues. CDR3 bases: TGCAGCGGAGGCCCGAACACCGGGGAGCTGTTTTTT. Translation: CSGGPNTGELFF.

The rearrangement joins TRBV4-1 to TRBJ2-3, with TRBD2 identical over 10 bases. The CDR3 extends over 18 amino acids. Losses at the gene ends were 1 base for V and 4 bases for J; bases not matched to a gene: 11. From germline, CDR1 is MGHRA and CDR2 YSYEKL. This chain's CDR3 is CASSQGARASGRPDTQYF. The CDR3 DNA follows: TGCGCCAGCAGCCAAGGGGCAAGGGCTAGCGGGAGACCAGATACGCAGTATTTT.

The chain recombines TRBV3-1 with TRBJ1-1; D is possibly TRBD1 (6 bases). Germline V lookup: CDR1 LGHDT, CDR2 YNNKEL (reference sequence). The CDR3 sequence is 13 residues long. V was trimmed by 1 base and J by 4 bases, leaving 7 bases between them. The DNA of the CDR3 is TGTGCCAGCAGCCAAGGAGGGGGCACTGAAGCTTTCTTT. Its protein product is CASSQGGGTEAFF.

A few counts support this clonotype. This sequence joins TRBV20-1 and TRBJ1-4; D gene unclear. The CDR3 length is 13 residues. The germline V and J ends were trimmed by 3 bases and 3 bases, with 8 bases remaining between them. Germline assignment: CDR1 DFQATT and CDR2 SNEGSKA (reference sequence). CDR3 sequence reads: CSARDGPNEKLFF. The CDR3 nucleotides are TGCAGTGCTAGGGACGGGCCTAATGAAAAACTGTTTTTT.

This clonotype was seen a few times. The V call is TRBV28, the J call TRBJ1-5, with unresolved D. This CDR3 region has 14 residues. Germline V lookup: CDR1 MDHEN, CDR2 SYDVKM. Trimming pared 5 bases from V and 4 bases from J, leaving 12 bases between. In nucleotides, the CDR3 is TGTGCCAGCAGTCCACGGATAGGTAATCAGCCCCAGCATTTT. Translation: CASSPRIGNQPQHF.

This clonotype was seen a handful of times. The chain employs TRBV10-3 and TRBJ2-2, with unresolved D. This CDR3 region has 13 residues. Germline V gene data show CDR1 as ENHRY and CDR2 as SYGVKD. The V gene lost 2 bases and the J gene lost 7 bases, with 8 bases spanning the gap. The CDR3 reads CAISEPPLGELFF. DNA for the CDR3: TGTGCCATCAGTGAGCCCCCCCTCGGGGAGCTGTTTTTT.

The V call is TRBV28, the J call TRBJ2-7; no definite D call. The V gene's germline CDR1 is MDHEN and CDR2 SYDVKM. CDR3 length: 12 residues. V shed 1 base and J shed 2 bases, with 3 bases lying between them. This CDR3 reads CASSLLTYEQYF. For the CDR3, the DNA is TGTGCCAGCAGTTTATTGACCTACGAGCAGTACTTC.

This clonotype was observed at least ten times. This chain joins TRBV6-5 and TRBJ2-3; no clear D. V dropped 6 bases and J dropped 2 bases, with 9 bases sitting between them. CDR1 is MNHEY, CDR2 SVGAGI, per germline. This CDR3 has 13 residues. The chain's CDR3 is CASRPPNTDTQYF. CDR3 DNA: TGTGCCAGCAGACCCCCGAACACAGATACGCAGTATTTT.

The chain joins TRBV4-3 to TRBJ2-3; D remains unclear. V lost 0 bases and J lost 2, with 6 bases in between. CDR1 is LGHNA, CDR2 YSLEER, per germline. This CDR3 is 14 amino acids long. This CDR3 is CASSQDRNTDTQYF. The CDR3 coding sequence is TGCGCCAGCAGCCAAGATCGCAACACAGATACGCAGTATTTT.

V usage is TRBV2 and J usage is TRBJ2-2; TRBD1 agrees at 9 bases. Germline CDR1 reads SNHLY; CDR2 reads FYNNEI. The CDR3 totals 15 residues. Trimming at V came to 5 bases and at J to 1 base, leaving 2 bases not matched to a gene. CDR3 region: CASSSGQGNTGELFF. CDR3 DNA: TGTGCCAGCAGTTCGGGACAGGGGAACACCGGGGAGCTGTTTTTT. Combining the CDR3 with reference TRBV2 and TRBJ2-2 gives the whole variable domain EPEVTQTPSHQVTQMGQEVILRCVPISNHLYFYWYRQILGQKVEFLVSFYNNEISEKSEIFDDQFSVERPDGSNFTLKIRSTKLEDSAMYFCASSSGQGNTGELFFGEGSRLTVL.

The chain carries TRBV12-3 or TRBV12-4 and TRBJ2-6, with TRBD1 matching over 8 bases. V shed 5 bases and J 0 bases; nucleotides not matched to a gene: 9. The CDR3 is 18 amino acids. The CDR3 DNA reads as TGTGCCAGCAGTCCTGGACAGGGCGCGAACTCTGGGGCCAACGTCCTGACTTTC. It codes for CASSPGQGANSGANVLTF.